This TCR beta chain originates from a study of cytomegalovirus exposure and HLA in healthy donors (dated by TCRdb to about 2017). For the study in its entirety: An earlier analysis of 587 of the donors reported more than 250 Gb of sequence data and 100 million to 140 million unique TCR beta sequences from some 180 million T cells. An early release that covered about 640 HLA-typed donors contained about 300 gigabases of sequencing data and about 93 million unique TCR sequences. Among the roughly 380 genotyped donors, more than 70% belonged to the genetic ancestry cluster associated with self-reported Caucasian donors. The aim of the study was to test whether cataloging public T cell receptors could identify signatures of past pathogen exposure. The study used immunosequencing to profile the T cell repertoires of several hundred subjects and linked those repertoires to cytomegalovirus serostatus. Along with the roughly 710-subject first cohort, a separate validation cohort of about 110 different subjects was used. To predict cytomegalovirus infection status, the study combined high-throughput TCR immunosequencing, statistical association of individual TCRs with disease status, and machine learning. In a later analysis, previously published TCR beta repertoires from 666 donors were re-analyzed and high-resolution HLA genotyping was added so that TCR occurrence patterns could be studied. Rather than drawing on any new phenotypic data, the later analysis identified candidate immune exposures from TCR beta sequences and the way those sequences occurred across donors. To decide whether each TCR beta V gene segment behaved as functional or pseudogenic, an earlier analysis of nearly 600 of the donors relied on high-throughput TCR beta sequencing. Donor age, sex, ethnicity and CMV serostatus were compiled alongside the repertoire data. Genome-wide SNP genotypes for about 60% of the roughly 670 donors were used in a later genetic analysis, which treated that subset as a discovery cohort. Every repertoire in the discovery cohort had been generated on one and the same sequencing platform. Both class I and class II loci were covered by HLA typing, at four-digit resolution. Typing coverage varied by locus: roughly 620-630 donors for A, B, C, DRB1 and DQB1; approximately 560 for DQA1; nearly 610 for DPA1; around 490 for DPB1. Because of strong linkage in the cohort, a few DR-DQ haplotypes were treated as single units for association and clustering. Among around 400 genotyped donors of the cohort, an average of approximately 230,000 unique TCR beta nucleotide sequences were sequenced per donor, roughly 20% of them non-productive. Findings and caveats that apply to the study as a whole: Linkage disequilibrium might explain the correlated functional status among segregating V segments, but an unknown experimental factor could not be excluded. Presence/absence analyses assumed roughly uniform sequencing depth across donors, an assumption that may not hold. According to a later analysis, parvovirus B19, influenza, CMV and Epstein-Barr virus appeared linked to several top co-occurrence clusters. Because some donors lacked HLA typing at each locus, the association tests relied only on the typed subset. The earlier analysis of 587 of the donors excluded roughly 17 rarely observed V segments, including chromosome 9 orphons, because counts were too low. V-gene and J-gene trimming of TCR beta chains was associated with a missense DCLRE1C variant in a later genetic analysis, and the association was replicated in an independent cohort. A total of roughly 160 TCR beta chains were listed by the study as associated with cytomegalovirus. It was suggested by the authors that the approach could potentially be generalized to other disease states and immunological phenotypes. Assigning TCR associations to individual alleles was difficult when HLA alleles, especially DR and DQ, strongly co-occurred. In a later analysis, 15,000 to 20,000 TCR beta sequences were associated with specific HLA alleles at a false discovery rate of 0.05. In an earlier analysis of fewer than 750 of the donors, most TCR beta V segments were observed in productive rearrangements about 87% or about 30% of the time, broadly matching IMGT annotations. A few of the identified cytomegalovirus-associated TCR beta chains were confirmed in vitro to be specific for cytomegalovirus antigens. The classifier was reported to diagnose cytomegalovirus status with high specificity and sensitivity in both the original and validation cohorts. A cluster of highly shared sequence variants was judged likely to be a technical artifact of the sequencing pipeline. The only immune exposure information available for the cohort was CMV serostatus. A later genetic analysis reported fewer N-insertions in productive TCRs among donors in an Asian-associated ancestry cluster than the roughly 670-donor mean. Because the 87-base-pair reads could not distinguish some IMGT-functional V segments, including TRBV6-2 and TRBV6-3, those segments were excluded. A later analysis found that TCR association rates varied across HLA loci, with DRB1 alleles showing the most associated TCRs and HLA-C alleles the fewest. In this cohort, only TCR beta chains were sequenced, and detectable features were limited by the absence of alpha or paired-chain data. Most TCR sequences were seen in very few donors, while some public TCRs were found in many individuals. A further reported finding was that TCR beta sequences accurately predicted the HLA-A and HLA-B alleles for most subjects in the first cohort. In a later analysis, most CMV-associated TCR beta chains were found to appear HLA-restricted, with HLA associations seemingly driven largely by CMV exposure. Compared with equally common non-associated chains, HLA-associated TCR beta chains in a later analysis were more clonally expanded and had lower generation probabilities.

This clone was picked up one time. Its cognate antigen has yet to be identified. Per-base quality was not reported, and no clone a single base away is much larger than it. Library prep was done by the immunoSEQ multiplex PCR assay. For the multiplex PCR, a mixture combining 60 forward primers for TCR Vbeta segments and 13 reverse primers for TCR Jbeta segments was used. The CDR3 region of rearranged TCR beta genes was amplified from genomic DNA by a multiplex PCR assay. The amplified TCR beta libraries were sequenced on the Illumina HiSeq System as 87-base-pair reads. The paper's data handling went like this. A later analysis tallied about 77 million unique TCR beta chains across the 660 or so repertoires, and approximately 12 million of those chains were shared by two or more donors. Raw reads were error-corrected and collapsed into unique sequences with a nearest-neighbor algorithm that merged closely related sequences to remove PCR and sequencing errors. To assign V, D and J gene segments, CDR3 sequences were aligned to IMGT reference sequences. For a sequence to be retained, a match of at least six nucleotides to both a V gene segment and a J gene segment was required. Rearrangements were classified as productive when the CDR3 lacked stop codons and remained in frame with V and J, and all other rearrangements were classified as non-productive. Following IMGT convention, CDR3 was defined as the stretch from the second conserved V-encoded cysteine up to the conserved J-encoded phenylalanine. The earlier analysis of some 540 of the donors excluded any sequence lacking an unambiguous match to a single V gene segment. An earlier analysis of 500 to 600 of the donors classified V segments as functional when productive rearrangements were above 56.7% and as segregating when the standard deviation between donors was above 5%. A statistical classification framework was built for diagnosing cytomegalovirus status from the catalog of TCR beta chain sequences. In a later analysis, V and J genes were assigned by comparing TCR nucleotide sequences against IMGT/GENE-DB human TR gene sequences. Using the TCRdist pipeline, a later analysis assigned CDR3 sequences along with most-parsimonious VDJ recombination scenarios. In a later analysis, each TCR beta chain was defined by its CDR3 amino acid sequence together with its V-gene family, and reads without a unique V-gene family were excluded. In a later analysis, around 650 highly shared, low-generation-probability nucleotide sequences were removed to address suspected cross-contamination and a sequencing artifact. A later analysis calculated a clonal expansion index for each public chain from normalized within-repertoire ranks of inferred template counts. In a later analysis, generation probabilities were computed with a VDJ recombination model fitted to out-of-frame rearrangements, and the resulting probabilities were checked against IGoR. In a later analysis, hypergeometric tests were used to score TCR-TCR, TCR-HLA and TCR-CMV co-occurrence, with a repertoire-size bias correction applied to TCR pairs. In a later analysis, false discovery rates were estimated by permuting HLA or CMV assignments 20 times. In a later analysis, co-occurring TCRs were grouped using DBSCAN, and TCRdist sequence similarity was added for clustering within HLA-allele-positive subsets. Repertoires with fewer than 30,000 or more than 120,000 public chains were left out of co-occurrence clustering, as were five repertoires with anomalous nucleotide sharing. Not all clones reach the TCRdb copy of this immuneACCESS table, which keeps in-frame sequences only. Checked studies attribute under half of the gap to unresolved V genes and leave the rest unexplained. V and J calls and clone size are given by that table; D and trimming were obtained from the DNA. The sample has tens of thousands of clones on record, 65% to 70% of them singletons. Clones ranked in the top ten supply around 15% of the sample.

The cohort comprised some 730 healthy bone marrow donors. At the time of sampling, all cohort members were nominally healthy, though unrecorded immune exposures were likely present. The donor was CMV seropositive and was included in the group of approximately 300 seropositive cohort members. Each donor provided a peripheral blood sample, and peripheral blood mononuclear cells were used for TCR beta sequencing. Genomic DNA extraction from the blood cell samples was performed with the Qiagen DNeasy Blood Extraction Kit. Ends trimmed: V by 4 bases, J by 7 bases; bases unmatched to a gene: 7. From the cysteine through the phenylalanine, the CDR3 covers 14 amino acids. Solely the CDR3 DNA is kept, with 42 bases framed from the first base. Per the germline V gene, SGHDT is the CDR1 and YYEEEE is the CDR2.

This receptor chain uses TRBV5-6 and TRBJ1-5; the junction holds 8 bases that match TRBD1. The sample taken for sequencing was PBMCs. The TCR originated in a male donor in good health and CMV-seropositive. The DNA sequence is given as TGTGCCAGCAGCCAGGGGGCTGGAGGGCAGCCCCAGCATTTT. Its translation is CASSQGAGGQPQHF.